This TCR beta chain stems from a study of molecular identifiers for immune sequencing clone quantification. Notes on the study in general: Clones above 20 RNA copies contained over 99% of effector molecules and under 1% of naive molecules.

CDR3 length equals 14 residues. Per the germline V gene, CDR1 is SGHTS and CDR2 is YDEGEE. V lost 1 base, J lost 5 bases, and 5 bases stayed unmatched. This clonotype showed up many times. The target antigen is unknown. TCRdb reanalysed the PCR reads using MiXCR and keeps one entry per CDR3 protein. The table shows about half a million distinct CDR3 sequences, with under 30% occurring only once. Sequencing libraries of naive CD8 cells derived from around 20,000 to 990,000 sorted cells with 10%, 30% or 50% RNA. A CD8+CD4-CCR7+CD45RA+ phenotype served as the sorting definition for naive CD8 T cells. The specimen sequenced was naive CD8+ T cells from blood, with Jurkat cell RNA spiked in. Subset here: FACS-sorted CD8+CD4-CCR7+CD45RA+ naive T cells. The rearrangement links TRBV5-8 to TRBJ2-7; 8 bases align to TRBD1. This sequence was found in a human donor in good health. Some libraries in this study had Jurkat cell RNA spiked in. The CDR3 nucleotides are TGTGCCAGCAGCTTGCCCCAGGGGGCCAACGAGCAGTACTTC. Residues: CASSLPQGANEQYF.